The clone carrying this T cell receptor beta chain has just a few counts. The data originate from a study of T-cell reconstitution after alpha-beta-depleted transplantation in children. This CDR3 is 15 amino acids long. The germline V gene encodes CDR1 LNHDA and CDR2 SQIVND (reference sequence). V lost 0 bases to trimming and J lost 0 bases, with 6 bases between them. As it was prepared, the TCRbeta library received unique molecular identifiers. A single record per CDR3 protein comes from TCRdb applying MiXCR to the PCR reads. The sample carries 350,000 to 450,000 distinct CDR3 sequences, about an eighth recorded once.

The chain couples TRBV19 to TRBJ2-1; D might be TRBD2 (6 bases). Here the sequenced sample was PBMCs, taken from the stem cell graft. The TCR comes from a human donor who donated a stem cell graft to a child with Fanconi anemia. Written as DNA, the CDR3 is TGTGCCAGTAGTATAGACGGGAGCTCCTACAATGAGCAGTTCTTC. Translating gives CASSIDGSSYNEQFF.